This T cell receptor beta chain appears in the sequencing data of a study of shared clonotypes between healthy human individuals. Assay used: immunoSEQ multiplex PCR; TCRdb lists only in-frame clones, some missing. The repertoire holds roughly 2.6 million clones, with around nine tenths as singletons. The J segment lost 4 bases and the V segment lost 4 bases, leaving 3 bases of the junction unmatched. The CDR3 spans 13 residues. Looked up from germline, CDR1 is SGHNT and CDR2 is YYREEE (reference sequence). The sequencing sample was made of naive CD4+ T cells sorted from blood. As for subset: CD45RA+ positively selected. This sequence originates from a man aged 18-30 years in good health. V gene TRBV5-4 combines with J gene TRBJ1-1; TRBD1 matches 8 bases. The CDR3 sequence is CASSRTGFTEAFF. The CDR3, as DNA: TGTGCCAGCAGCAGGACAGGGTTCACTGAAGCTTTCTTT. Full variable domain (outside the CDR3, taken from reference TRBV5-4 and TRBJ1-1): ETGVTQSPTHLIKTRGQQVTLRCSSQSGHNTVSWYQQALGQGPQFIFQYYREEENGRGNFPPRFSGLQFPNYSSELNVNALELDDSALYLCASSRTGFTEAFFGQGTRLTVV.